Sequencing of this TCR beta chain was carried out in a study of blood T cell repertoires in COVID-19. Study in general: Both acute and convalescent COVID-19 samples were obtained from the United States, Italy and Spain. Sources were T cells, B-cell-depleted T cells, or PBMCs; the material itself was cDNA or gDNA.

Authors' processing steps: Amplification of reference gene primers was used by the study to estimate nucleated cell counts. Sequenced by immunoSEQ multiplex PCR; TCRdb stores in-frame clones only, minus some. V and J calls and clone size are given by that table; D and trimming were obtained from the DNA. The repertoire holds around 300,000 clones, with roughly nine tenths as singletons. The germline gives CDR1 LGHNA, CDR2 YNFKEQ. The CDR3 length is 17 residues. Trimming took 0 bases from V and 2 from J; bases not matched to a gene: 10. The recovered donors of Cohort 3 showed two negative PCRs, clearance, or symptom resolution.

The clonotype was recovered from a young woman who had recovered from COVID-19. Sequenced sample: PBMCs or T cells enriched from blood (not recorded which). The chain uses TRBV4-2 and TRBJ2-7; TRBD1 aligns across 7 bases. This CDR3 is CASSQDRGTVSAYEQYF. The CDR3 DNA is TGTGCCAGCAGCCAAGATCGTGGGACAGTTAGCGCCTACGAGCAGTACTTC.